These T cell receptor beta chains were read from a single sample in a study of T cells in localized non-small cell lung cancer. Method: immunoSEQ multiplex PCR; TCRdb's copy keeps in-frame clones and lacks some. The sample has roughly 48,000 clones, approximately 75% seen once. This specimen consisted of peripheral blood, obtained before any cancer treatment. These receptors all stem from a man aged 35-75 years with stage I squamous cell lung carcinoma. Both conserved end residues are part of each CDR3. The D gene is left open where the match is weak. Some rows have no size entry. The others give once, few or many, or a class for an expanded clone.

clone_size j_call v_call d_call cdr3_nt cdr3_aa
few TRBJ2-7 TRBV13 TRBD1 TGTGCCAGCAGCTTCGGGACAGAAACCTACGAGCAGTACTTC CASSFGTETYEQYF
. TRBJ1-2 TRBV7-3 TRBD1 TGTGCCAGCAGCTCAACCGGGACAGCCTATGGCTACACCTTC CASSSTGTAYGYTF
. TRBJ1-2 TRBV29-1 . TGCAGCGTTTATCAGGGGTACTATGGCTACACCTTC CSVYQGYYGYTF
. TRBJ1-1 TRBV7-9 TRBD1 TGTGCCAGCAGCTTAGCGCGGGGGCAGGGGGTGACTTTCTTT CASSLARGQGVTFF
. TRBJ1-4 TRBV5-1 . TGCGCCAGCAGCGAAGGACAGAATGAAAAACTGTTTTTT CASSEGQNEKLFF
. TRBJ2-1 TRBV5-4 TRBD2 TGTGCCAGCGGATCTAGCGGGGGACGAACCTACAATGAGCAGTTCTTC CASGSSGGRTYNEQFF
few TRBJ2-2 TRBV5-6 . TGTGCCAGCAGCCCGAGCAACACCGGGGAGCTGTTTTTT CASSPSNTGELFF
few TRBJ2-7 TRBV30 . TGTGCCTGGACCGTGGGGGGGGCTGCCTACGAGCAGTACTTC CAWTVGGAAYEQYF
. TRBJ2-4 TRBV4-1 . TGCGCCAGCAGAAAAAAGGGGGTTAGGAAAAACATTCAGTACTTC CASRKKGVRKNIQYF
. TRBJ2-6 TRBV2 . TGTGCCTGCAAGGGGAAGGCAGCCGGGGCCAACGTCCTGACTTTC CACKGKAAGANVLTF
once TRBJ2-1 TRBV9 . TGTGCCAGCAGCGTTAGAGGGTATGAGCAGTTCTTC CASSVRGYEQFF
. TRBJ2-7 TRBV6-5 TRBD1 TGTGCCAGCAGTCCCGGGACAGGCTTCTCCTACGAGCAGTATTTC CASSPGTGFSYEQYF
. TRBJ1-5 TRBV19 TRBD1 TGTGCCAGTAGCGGACAGGGGGCGCTGGTTAATCAGCCCCAGCATTTT CASSGQGALVNQPQHF
. TRBJ2-7 TRBV6-6 . TGTGCCAGCAGTTATGGGGGGCAACTGTACGAGCAGTACTTC CASSYGGQLYEQYF
. TRBJ2-7 TRBV28 . TGTGCCAGCCACTTCGGGCCGAGCTACGAGCAGTACTTC CASHFGPSYEQYF
. TRBJ2-7 TRBV10-1 . TGCGCCAGCAGTGAGTCTGATGGAGGTCAACAAGGCTACGAGCAGTACTTC CASSESDGGQQGYEQYF
. TRBJ1-1 TRBV2 . TGTGCCAGCAGTGAAACCGACGCAGGAGAAGCTTTCTTT CASSETDAGEAFF
. TRBJ2-7 TRBV5-1 . TGCGCCAGCAGCGACAGCTCCTACGAGCAGTACTTC CASSDSSYEQYF
. TRBJ2-2 TRBV6-4 . TGTGCCAGCAGTAACCGGACCGGGGAGCTGTTTTTT CASSNRTGELFF
. TRBJ2-7 TRBV7-6 TRBD1 TGTGCCAGCAGCTTAGTGGGGACAGGGGTCTACGAGCAGTACTTC CASSLVGTGVYEQYF
. TRBJ1-3 TRBV28 TRBD1 TGTGCCAGCAGTTTATACAGGGGGGTCGGAAACACCATATATTTT CASSLYRGVGNTIYF
. TRBJ1-2 TRBV6-5 . TGTGCCAGCAGTTACGTGTCTAGGAACTATGGCTACACCTTC CASSYVSRNYGYTF
once TRBJ1-3 TRBV7-9 . TGTGCCAGCAGCCTTCAGGGGAGCTCTGGAAACACCATATATTTT CASSLQGSSGNTIYF
. TRBJ2-7 TRBV30 TRBD2 TGTGCCTGGAGTGAGGGGAGGGCCTACGAGCAGTACTTC CAWSEGRAYEQYF
. TRBJ1-2 TRBV11-2 TRBD1 TGTGCCAGCAGCGGACAGGGTGCTTTCGGCTATGGCTACACCTTC CASSGQGAFGYGYTF
. TRBJ2-3 TRBV7-2 . TGTGCCAGCAGCCTCAGGTCGGGCACAGATACGCAGTATTTT CASSLRSGTDTQYF
few TRBJ1-2 TRBV19 . TGTGCCAGTTGTACAGGGATTAACTATGGCTACACCTTC CASCTGINYGYTF
once TRBJ2-5 TRBV5-1 . TGCGCCAGCAGCTTGGCGGACAGCAATCAAGAGACCCAGTACTTC CASSLADSNQETQYF
. TRBJ1-3 TRBV9 . TGTGCCAGCAGCCCCCCTGGAGTTGATACTGGAAACACCATATATTTT CASSPPGVDTGNTIYF
. TRBJ2-6 TRBV13 . TGTGCCAGCAGCTTAATCGGCCGCTCTGGGGCCAACGTCCTGACTTTC CASSLIGRSGANVLTF
. TRBJ2-7 TRBV4-3 . TGCGCCAGCAGCCAAGATGATTGGGGGCGATACGAGCAGTACTTC CASSQDDWGRYEQYF
. TRBJ1-4 TRBV7-2 TRBD1 TGTGCCAGCAGCCCGGGACAGGGAAGTGAAAAACTGTTTTTT CASSPGQGSEKLFF
few TRBJ1-1 TRBV30 . TGTGCCTGGAGCGGGGGACACCCGAACACTGAAGCTTTCTTT CAWSGGHPNTEAFF
. TRBJ1-5 TRBV30 . TGTGCCTGGACTCGCAGGAATAGCAATCAGCCCCAGCATTTT CAWTRRNSNQPQHF
. TRBJ1-1 TRBV7-3 . TGTGCCAGCAGCTTAACTTACAGTAAAAACACTGAAGCTTTCTTT CASSLTYSKNTEAFF
. TRBJ1-2 TRBV30 TRBD1 TGTGCCTGGACGCCCGGACAGGGGGCGCAAGGCTACACCTTC CAWTPGQGAQGYTF
. TRBJ1-5 TRBV6-6 . TGTGCCAGCAGTCCTGGACAGCTCAATCAGCCCCAGCATTTT CASSPGQLNQPQHF
. TRBJ1-2 TRBV28 . TGTGCCATCCCGGGCACCAACTATGGCTACACCTTC CAIPGTNYGYTF
. TRBJ1-6 TRBV11-2 . TGTGCCAGCAGCTTAGGACAGGTGAACACACCCCTCCACTTT CASSLGQVNTPLHF
. TRBJ2-5 TRBV6-5 . TGTGCCAGCAGAGGAGAGACCCAGTACTTC CASRGETQYF
. TRBJ2-3 TRBV2 . TGTGCCAGCAGTGACAGGTTAAGCACAGATACGCAGTATTTT CASSDRLSTDTQYF
. TRBJ1-6 TRBV18 . TGTGCCAGCTCACCTCCCCCCGAGACCCGGGGAGGGGTTTCACCCCTCCACTTT CASSPPPETRGGVSPLHF
. TRBJ1-1 TRBV6-6 . TGTGCCAGCAGCATGCAAAAGGGTAGTGGCACTGAAGCTTTCTTT CASSMQKGSGTEAFF
. TRBJ2-7 TRBV7-9 . TGTGCCAGCAGCTTCCCAGGGACCTCCTACGAGCAGTACTTC CASSFPGTSYEQYF
. TRBJ2-5 TRBV11-2 . TGTGCCAGCAGCTACTCAGCCGGACAAGAGACCCAGTACTTC CASSYSAGQETQYF
. TRBJ1-1 TRBV5-4 . TGTGCCAGCAGACTCGGGACGGTGAACACTGAAGCTTTCTTT CASRLGTVNTEAFF
few TRBJ1-1 TRBV2 . TGTGCCAGCAGCGCTCGAGAGGGAGTGGGTGAGAACACTGAAGCTTTCTTT CASSAREGVGENTEAFF
. TRBJ2-1 TRBV4-2 TRBD2 TGTGCCAGCAGCCAAGCCGGCGGGGGGCCCTACAATGAGCAGTTCTTC CASSQAGGGPYNEQFF
. TRBJ1-5 TRBV7-2 . TGTGCCAGCAGCCCCAGACCGGGGGTGGGCCAGCCCCAGCATTTT CASSPRPGVGQPQHF
. TRBJ2-7 TRBV9 . TGTGCCAGCAGCGTAGAGGGTCTAGCCTACGAGCAGTACTTC CASSVEGLAYEQYF
once TRBJ2-7 TRBV7-6 . TGTGCCAGCAGCGTGCTACCTCCTTCGGGTACCTACGAGCAGTACTTC CASSVLPPSGTYEQYF
. TRBJ1-2 TRBV28 . TGTGCCAGCTCACTCGCGGGGCAGCCCTATGGCTACACCTTC CASSLAGQPYGYTF
once TRBJ2-2 TRBV10-3 . TGTGCCATCTCGGGGGGCTTCAACACCGGGGAGCTGTTTTTT CAISGGFNTGELFF